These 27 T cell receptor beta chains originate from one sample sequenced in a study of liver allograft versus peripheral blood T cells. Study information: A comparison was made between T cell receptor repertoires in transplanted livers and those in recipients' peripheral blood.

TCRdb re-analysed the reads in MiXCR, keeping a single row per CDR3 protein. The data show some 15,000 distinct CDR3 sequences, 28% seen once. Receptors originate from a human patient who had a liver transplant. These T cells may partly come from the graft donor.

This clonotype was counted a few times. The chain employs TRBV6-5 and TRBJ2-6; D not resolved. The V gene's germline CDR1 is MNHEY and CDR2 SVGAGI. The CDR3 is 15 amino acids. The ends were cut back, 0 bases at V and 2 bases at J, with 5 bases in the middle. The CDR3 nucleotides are TGTGCCAGCAGTTACTCGGGTGCTGGGGCCAACGTCCTGACTTTC. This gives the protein CASSYSGAGANVLTF.

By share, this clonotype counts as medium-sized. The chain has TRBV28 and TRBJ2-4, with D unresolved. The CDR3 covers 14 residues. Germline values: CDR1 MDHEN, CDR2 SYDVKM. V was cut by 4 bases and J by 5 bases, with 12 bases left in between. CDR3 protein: CASSSSGNQNIQYF. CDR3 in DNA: TGTGCCAGCAGTTCCTCGGGCAACCAAAACATTCAGTACTTC.

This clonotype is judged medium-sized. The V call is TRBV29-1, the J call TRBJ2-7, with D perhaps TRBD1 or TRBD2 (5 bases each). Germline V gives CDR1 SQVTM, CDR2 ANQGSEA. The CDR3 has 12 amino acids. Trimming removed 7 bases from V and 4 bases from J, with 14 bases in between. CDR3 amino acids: CSGGNSDYEQYF. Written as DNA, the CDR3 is TGCAGCGGGGGGAACAGTGATTACGAGCAGTACTTC.

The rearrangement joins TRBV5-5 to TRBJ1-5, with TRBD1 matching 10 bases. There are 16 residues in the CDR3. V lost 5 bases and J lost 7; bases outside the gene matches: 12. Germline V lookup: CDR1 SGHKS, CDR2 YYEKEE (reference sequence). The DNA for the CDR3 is TGTGCCAGCAGTTCCGGGACAGGGGCTGGTGGGCAGCCCCAGCATTTT. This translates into CASSSGTGAGGQPQHF.

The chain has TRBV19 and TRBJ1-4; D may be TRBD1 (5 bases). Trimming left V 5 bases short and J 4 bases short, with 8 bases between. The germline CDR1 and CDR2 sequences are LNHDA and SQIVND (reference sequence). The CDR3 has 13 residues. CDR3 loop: CASSQGRNEKLFF. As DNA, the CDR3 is TGTGCCAGTAGTCAGGGACGTAATGAAAAACTGTTTTTT.

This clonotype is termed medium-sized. CDR3 residues: CASSGTSGGATGELFF. The CDR3 DNA is TGTGCCAGCAGCGGCACTAGCGGGGGGGCCACCGGGGAGCTGTTTTTT. The chain recombines TRBV9 with TRBJ2-2; 13 bases map to TRBD2. The CDR3 covers 16 residues. Trimming at V came to 3 bases and at J to 4 bases, leaving 3 bases not matched to a gene. Germline CDR1 reads SGDLS; CDR2 reads YYNGEE.

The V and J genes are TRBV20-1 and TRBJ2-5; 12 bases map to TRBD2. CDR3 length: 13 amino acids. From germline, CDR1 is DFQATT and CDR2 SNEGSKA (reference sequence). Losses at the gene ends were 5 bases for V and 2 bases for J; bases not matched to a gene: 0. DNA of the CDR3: TGCAGTGCTGGGACTAGCGGGCAAGAGACCCAGTACTTC. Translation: CSAGTSGQETQYF.

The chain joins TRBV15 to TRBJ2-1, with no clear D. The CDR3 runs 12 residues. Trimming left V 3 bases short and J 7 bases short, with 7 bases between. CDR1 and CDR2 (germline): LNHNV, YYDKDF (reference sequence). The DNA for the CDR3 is TGTGCCACCAGCAGTTTCGGGAATGAGCAGTTCTTC. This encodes CATSSFGNEQFF. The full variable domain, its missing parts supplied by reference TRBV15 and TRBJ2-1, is DAMVIQNPRYQVTQFGKPVTLSCSQTLNHNVMYWYQQKSSQAPKLLFHYYDKDFNNEADTPDNFQSRRPNTSFCFLDIRSPGLGDTAMYLCATSSFGNEQFFGPGTRLTVL.

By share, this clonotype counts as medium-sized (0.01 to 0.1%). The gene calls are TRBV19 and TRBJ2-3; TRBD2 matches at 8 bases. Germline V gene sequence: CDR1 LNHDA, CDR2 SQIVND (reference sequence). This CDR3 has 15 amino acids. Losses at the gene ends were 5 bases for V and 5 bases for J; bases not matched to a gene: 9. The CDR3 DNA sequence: TGTGCCAGTAGTGGGTCTAGCGGGTGGGGAGATACGCAGTATTTT. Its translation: CASSGSSGWGDTQYF.

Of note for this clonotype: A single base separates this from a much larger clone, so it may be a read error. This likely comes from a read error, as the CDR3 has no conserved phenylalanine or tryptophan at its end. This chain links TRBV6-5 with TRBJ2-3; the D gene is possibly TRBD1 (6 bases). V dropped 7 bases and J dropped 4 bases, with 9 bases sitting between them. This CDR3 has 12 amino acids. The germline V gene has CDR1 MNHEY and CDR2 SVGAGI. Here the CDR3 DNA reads TGTGCCAGCACAGGGGTGGCAGATACGCAGTATTTA. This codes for CASTGVADTQYL.

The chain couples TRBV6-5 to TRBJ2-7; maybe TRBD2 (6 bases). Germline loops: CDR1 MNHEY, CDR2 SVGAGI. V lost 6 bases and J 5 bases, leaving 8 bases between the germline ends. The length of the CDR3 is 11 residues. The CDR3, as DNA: TGTGCCAGCAGCCGGGGGAACGAGCAGTACTTC. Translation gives CASSRGNEQYF.

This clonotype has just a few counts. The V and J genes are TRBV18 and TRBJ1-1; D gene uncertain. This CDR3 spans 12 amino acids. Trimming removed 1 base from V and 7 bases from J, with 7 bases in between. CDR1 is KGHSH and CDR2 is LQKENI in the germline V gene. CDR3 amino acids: CASSPQDGEAFF. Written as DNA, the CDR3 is TGTGCCAGCTCACCACAGGACGGTGAAGCTTTCTTT.

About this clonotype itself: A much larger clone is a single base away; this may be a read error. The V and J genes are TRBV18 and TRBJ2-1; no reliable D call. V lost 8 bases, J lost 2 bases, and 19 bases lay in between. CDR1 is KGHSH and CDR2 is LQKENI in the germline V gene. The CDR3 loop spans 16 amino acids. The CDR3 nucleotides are TGTGCCAGCAAACCCGGTGCTCAGCCAGCCTACAATGAGCAGTTCTTC. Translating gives CASKPGAQPAYNEQFF.

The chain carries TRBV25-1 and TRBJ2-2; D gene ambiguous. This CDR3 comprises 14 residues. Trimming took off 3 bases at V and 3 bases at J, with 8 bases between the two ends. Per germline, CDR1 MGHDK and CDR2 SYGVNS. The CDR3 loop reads CASSEMGYTGELFF. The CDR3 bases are TGTGCCAGCAGTGAGATGGGGTACACCGGGGAGCTGTTTTTT. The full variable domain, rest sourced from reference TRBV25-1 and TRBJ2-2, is EADIYQTPRYLVIGTGKKITLECSQTMGHDKMYWYQQDPGMELHLIHYSYGVNSTEKGDLSSESTVSRIRTEHFPLTLESARPSHTSQYLCASSEMGYTGELFFGEGSRLTVL.

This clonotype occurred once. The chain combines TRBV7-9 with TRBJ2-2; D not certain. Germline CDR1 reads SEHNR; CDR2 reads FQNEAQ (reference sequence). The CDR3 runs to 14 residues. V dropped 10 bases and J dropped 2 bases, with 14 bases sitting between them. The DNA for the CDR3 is TGTGCCACCTCAAGGGCGGTTAACACCGGGGAGCTGTTTTTT. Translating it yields CATSRAVNTGELFF.

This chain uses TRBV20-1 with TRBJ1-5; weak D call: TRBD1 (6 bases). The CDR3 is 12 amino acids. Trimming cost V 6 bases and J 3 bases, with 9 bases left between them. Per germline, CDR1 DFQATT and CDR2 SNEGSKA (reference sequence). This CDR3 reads CSARGPNQPQHF. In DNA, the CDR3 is TGCAGTGCCAGGGGTCCCAATCAGCCCCAGCATTTT.

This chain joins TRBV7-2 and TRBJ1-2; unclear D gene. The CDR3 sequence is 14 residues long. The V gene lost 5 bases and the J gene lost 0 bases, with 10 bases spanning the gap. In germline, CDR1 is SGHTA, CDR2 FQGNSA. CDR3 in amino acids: CASSRSGSNYGYTF. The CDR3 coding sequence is TGTGCCAGCAGCAGATCGGGTTCTAACTATGGCTACACCTTC.

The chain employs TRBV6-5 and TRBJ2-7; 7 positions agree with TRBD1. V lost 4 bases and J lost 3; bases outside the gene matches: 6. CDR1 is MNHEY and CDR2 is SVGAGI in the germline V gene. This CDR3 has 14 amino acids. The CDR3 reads CASSWTGSDYEQYF. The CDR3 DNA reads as TGTGCCAGCAGTTGGACAGGATCTGACTACGAGCAGTACTTC.

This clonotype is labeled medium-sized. DNA of the CDR3: TGTGCCATCAGCCAAGACAGTACAGGGGTGGCTTTCTTT. Protein sequence: CAISQDSTGVAFF. This chain links TRBV10-3 with TRBJ1-1; 7 bases fit TRBD1. V lost 6 bases, J lost 11 bases, and 12 bases stayed unmatched. The CDR3 totals 13 residues. Germline V gene data show CDR1 as ENHRY and CDR2 as SYGVKD.

The CDR3 loop reads CASSFGSMNTEAFF. CDR3 DNA sequence: TGTGCCAGCAGTTTCGGGTCTATGAACACTGAAGCTTTCTTT. The chain employs TRBV28 and TRBJ1-1; D gene unclear. CDR1 is MDHEN and CDR2 is SYDVKM in the germline V gene. V was pared by 3 bases and J by 0 bases, with 8 bases between. The CDR3 is made up of 14 amino acids.

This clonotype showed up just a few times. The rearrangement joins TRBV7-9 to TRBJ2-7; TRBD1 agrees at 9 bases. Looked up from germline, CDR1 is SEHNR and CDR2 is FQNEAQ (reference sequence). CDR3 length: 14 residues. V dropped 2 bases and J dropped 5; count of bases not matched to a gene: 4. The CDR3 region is CASSLLTGGNEQYF. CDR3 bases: TGTGCCAGCAGCTTATTGACAGGGGGGAACGAGCAGTACTTC.

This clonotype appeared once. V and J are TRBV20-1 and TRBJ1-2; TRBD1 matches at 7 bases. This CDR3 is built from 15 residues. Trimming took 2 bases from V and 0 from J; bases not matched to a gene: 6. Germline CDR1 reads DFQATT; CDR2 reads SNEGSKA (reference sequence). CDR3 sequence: CSARQGTAPNYGYTF. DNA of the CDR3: TGCAGTGCTAGACAAGGGACAGCTCCTAACTATGGCTACACCTTC.

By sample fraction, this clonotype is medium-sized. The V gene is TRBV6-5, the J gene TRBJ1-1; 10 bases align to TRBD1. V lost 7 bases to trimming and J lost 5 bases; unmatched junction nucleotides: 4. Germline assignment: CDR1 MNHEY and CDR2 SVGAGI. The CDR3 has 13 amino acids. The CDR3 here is CASTTGGRTEAFF. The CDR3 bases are TGTGCCAGCACGACAGGGGGCAGGACTGAAGCTTTCTTT.

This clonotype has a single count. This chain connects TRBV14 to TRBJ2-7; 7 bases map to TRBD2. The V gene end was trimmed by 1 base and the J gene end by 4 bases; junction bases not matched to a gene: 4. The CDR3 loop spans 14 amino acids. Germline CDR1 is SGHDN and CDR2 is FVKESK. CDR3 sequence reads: CASSQGLAGYEQYF. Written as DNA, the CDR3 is TGTGCCAGCAGCCAAGGACTAGCTGGGTACGAGCAGTACTTC.

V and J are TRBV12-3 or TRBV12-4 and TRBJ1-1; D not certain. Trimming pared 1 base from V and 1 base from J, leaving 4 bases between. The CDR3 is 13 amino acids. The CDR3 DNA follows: TGTGCCAGCAGTTTAGAATCGAACACTGAAGCTTTCTTT. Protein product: CASSLESNTEAFF.

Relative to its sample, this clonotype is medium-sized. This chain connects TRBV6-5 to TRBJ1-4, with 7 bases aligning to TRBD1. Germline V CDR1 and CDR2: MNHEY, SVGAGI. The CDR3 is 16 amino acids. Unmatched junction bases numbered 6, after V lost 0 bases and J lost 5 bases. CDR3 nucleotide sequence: TGTGCCAGCAGTTACTCAGGGGGACAGCTCAATGAAAAACTGTTTTTT. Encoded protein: CASSYSGGQLNEKLFF.

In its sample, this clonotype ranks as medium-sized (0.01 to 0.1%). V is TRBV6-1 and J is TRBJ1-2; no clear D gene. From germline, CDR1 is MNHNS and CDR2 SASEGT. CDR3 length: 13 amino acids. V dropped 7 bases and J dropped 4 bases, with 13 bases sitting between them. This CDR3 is CASIGRQFYGYTF. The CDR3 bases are TGTGCCAGCATAGGACGGCAGTTCTATGGCTACACCTTC.